The 20 T cell receptor beta chains below all came from one sample that was sequenced in a study of T cell repertoires in cytomegalovirus infection. Each CDR3 protein is one row after TCRdb ran MiXCR on the reads. The top ten hold 4.3% of the sample, which has about 320,000 distinct CDR3 sequences, around 9.5% seen once. Sequencing used PBMCs. All receptors derive from a human donor in good health (CMV status not recorded). Some clones in this sample may be carry-over from other donors' samples.

This clonotype was found many times. The chain joins TRBV7-2 to TRBJ2-7; tentatively, D is TRBD2 (5 bases). CDR1 is SGHTA and CDR2 is FQGNSA in the germline V gene. This CDR3 has 13 residues. The V end lost 4 bases, the J end lost 3 bases, and 10 bases lay between the germline ends. CDR3 loop: CASSSNRGYEQYF. The DNA of the CDR3 is TGTGCCAGCAGCTCAAACCGGGGCTACGAGCAGTACTTC.

This clonotype came up many times. The chain carries TRBV7-2 and TRBJ1-1; TRBD1 aligns across 9 bases. The germline CDR1 and CDR2 sequences are SGHTA and FQGNSA. The V segment lost 3 bases and the J segment 5 bases; nucleotides outside the gene matches: 10. This CDR3 has 16 residues. CDR3 nucleotide sequence: TGTGCCAGCAGCTTCCACAGGGGGCGCATCAAAACTGAAGCTTTCTTT. It translates to CASSFHRGRIKTEAFF.

In its sample, this clonotype was seen a few times. This chain links TRBV12-3 or TRBV12-4 with TRBJ2-6, with 12 nucleotides matching TRBD2. V lost 7 bases, J lost 1 base, and 8 bases stayed unmatched. This CDR3 has 18 amino acids. CDR3 amino acids: CASKETSGSNSGANVLTF. As DNA, the CDR3 is TGTGCCAGCAAGGAGACTAGCGGGAGTAATTCTGGGGCCAACGTCCTGACTTTC.

This clonotype showed up just a few times. V and J are TRBV7-2 and TRBJ2-7, with D uncertain. Germline lookup yields CDR1 SGHTA and CDR2 FQGNSA. The CDR3 runs 12 residues. Trimming pared 5 bases from V and 2 bases from J, leaving 7 bases between. This CDR3 reads CASSRVPYEQYF. In nucleotides, the CDR3 is TGTGCCAGCAGCCGAGTTCCCTACGAGCAGTACTTC.

CDR3 DNA: TGTGCCAGCAGCGCGGACAGGGCCCCCGAAATCTATGGCTACACCTTC. Its translation: CASSADRAPEIYGYTF. V and J are TRBV7-4 and TRBJ1-2, with TRBD1 identical over 8 bases. This CDR3 region has 16 residues. The V segment lost 5 bases and the J segment 4 bases; nucleotides outside the gene matches: 12. CDR1 is SGHVT, CDR2 SQSDAQ, per germline.

This clonotype was seen many times. The rearrangement uses TRBV28 and TRBJ2-2, with TRBD2 identical over 10 bases. Germline values: CDR1 MDHEN, CDR2 SYDVKM. The CDR3 is 15 amino acids. V trimming: 2 bases; J trimming: 3 bases; junction bases outside the gene matches: 0. CDR3 nucleotides: TGTGCCAGCAGTTTACTAGCGGGAGACACCGGGGAGCTGTTTTTT. Encoded protein: CASSLLAGDTGELFF.

This clonotype was observed many times. The rearrangement links TRBV7-2 to TRBJ1-6; 8 nucleotides match TRBD1. Germline-derived CDR1 and CDR2 are SGHTA and FQGNSA. This CDR3 comprises 16 residues. Losses at the gene ends were 6 bases for V and 5 bases for J; bases not matched to a gene: 9. The CDR3 spells CASRGVTGVNNSPLHF. The DNA of the CDR3 is TGTGCCAGCAGGGGCGTGACAGGGGTTAATAATTCACCCCTCCACTTT.

The V and J genes are TRBV13 and TRBJ2-2; D is tentatively TRBD1 or TRBD2 (5 bases each). The V end lost 4 bases, the J end lost 2 bases, and 17 bases lay between the germline ends. CDR1 PRHDT and CDR2 FYEKMQ come from the germline V gene (reference sequence). CDR3 size: 17 residues. The CDR3 nucleotides are TGTGCCAGCAGCTCCCGGGACCAGAGGCCCAACACCGGGGAGCTGTTTTTT. Translation: CASSSRDQRPNTGELFF. The whole variable domain, remainder taken from reference TRBV13 and TRBJ2-2, is AAGVIQSPRHLIKEKRETATLKCYPIPRHDTVYWYQQGPGQDPQFLISFYEKMQSDKGSIPDRFSAQQFSDYHSELNMSSLELGDSALYFCASSSRDQRPNTGELFFGEGSRLTVL.

Many counts were recorded for this clonotype. The chain employs TRBV7-9 and TRBJ1-5; TRBD1 might be the D (5 bases). The germline CDR1 and CDR2 sequences are SEHNR and FQNEAQ (reference sequence). CDR3 length: 15 residues. V was trimmed by 7 bases and J by 5 bases, leaving 18 bases between them. The CDR3 loop is CASTSDTQVDQPQHF. CDR3 nucleotide sequence: TGTGCCAGCACCTCGGACACCCAAGTTGATCAGCCCCAGCATTTT. Looking up the rest from reference TRBV7-9 and TRBJ1-5 gives the full variable domain: DTGVSQNPRHKITKRGQNVTFRCDPISEHNRLYWYRQTLGQGPEFLTYFQNEAQLEKSRLLSDRFSAERPKGSFSTLEIQRTEQGDSAMYLCASTSDTQVDQPQHFGDGTRLSIL.

This clonotype was observed at least ten times. J is TRBJ1-4 and V is TRBV28; D unresolved. Trimming cost V 3 bases and J 0 bases, with 5 bases left between them. CDR1 is MDHEN and CDR2 is SYDVKM in the germline V gene. The CDR3 has 14 residues. The CDR3 DNA is TGTGCCAGCAGTTTGCCGACAACTAATGAAAAACTGTTTTTT. Its translation is CASSLPTTNEKLFF.

The table lists this clonotype with a few counts. The CDR3 DNA reads TGTGCCAGCACTCGGACTAGCGCTTCCTACGAGCAGTACTTC. Residues: CASTRTSASYEQYF. This chain uses TRBV2 with TRBJ2-7; TRBD2 matches 9 bases. The germline V gene encodes CDR1 SNHLY and CDR2 FYNNEI. V shed 7 bases, J shed 1 base, and the junction held 5 bases outside the gene matches. The CDR3 is 14 amino acids.

A few counts support this clonotype. The V call is TRBV7-9, the J call TRBJ1-4; 7 bases line up with TRBD1. The V gene end was trimmed by 3 bases and the J gene end by 5 bases; junction bases not matched to a gene: 3. The CDR3 length is 14 residues. Germline lookup yields CDR1 SEHNR and CDR2 FQNEAQ (reference sequence). The chain's CDR3 is CASSFGTVNEKLFF. CDR3 DNA sequence: TGTGCCAGCAGCTTTGGGACAGTAAATGAAAAACTGTTTTTT.

This clonotype was seen a few times. The chain couples TRBV20-1 to TRBJ2-1; TRBD2 might be the D (7 bases). CDR3 size: 12 residues. Trimming shortened V by 5 bases and J by 10 bases, and 15 bases separated the two germline ends. Germline CDR1 and CDR2: DFQATT and SNEGSKA (reference sequence). The CDR3 bases are TGCAGTGCTGACCGGGGGGCGAGGGAGCAGTTCTTC. This gives the protein CSADRGAREQFF.

In this sample, this clonotype turned up a few times. V usage is TRBV12-3 or TRBV12-4 and J usage is TRBJ1-2; D is ambiguous. The CDR3 is made up of 13 amino acids. V gave up 3 bases and J gave up 3 bases, with 8 bases separating them. This chain's CDR3 is CASSFGFDYGYTF. The CDR3 DNA sequence: TGTGCCAGCAGTTTCGGGTTCGACTATGGCTACACCTTC.

This clonotype was detected ten times or more. The chain is built from TRBV5-1 and TRBJ2-1; D could derive from TRBD1 or TRBD2 (5 bases each). Trimming shortened V by 0 bases and J by 12 bases, and 7 bases separated the two germline ends. The CDR3 spans 11 residues. Germline V gene lookup returns CDR1 SGHRS and CDR2 YFSETQ. Written as DNA, the CDR3 is TGCGCCAGCAGCTTGGGGGGGATGCAGTTCTTC. It codes for CASSLGGMQFF.

The V and J genes are TRBV7-6 and TRBJ2-7; D possibly corresponds to TRBD2 (6 bases). This CDR3 spans 16 amino acids. Trimming took off 5 bases at V and 4 bases at J, with 21 bases between the two ends. CDR1 is SGHVS, CDR2 FNYEAQ, per germline. CDR3 bases: TGTGCCAGCAGCCCATCGGAGGGGAATCTCAGGTACGAGCAGTACTTC. Its protein product is CASSPSEGNLRYEQYF.

Regarding this clonotype: A much larger clonotype is one base distant, so this may be a read error. V is TRBV7-2 and J is TRBJ1-1, with D uncertain. The ends were cut back, 1 base at V and 3 bases at J, with 12 bases in the middle. Looked up from germline, CDR1 is SGHTA and CDR2 is FQGNSA. The CDR3 is made up of 15 amino acids. CDR3 sequence reads: CASSLEGSMYTEAFF. The CDR3 DNA follows: TGTGCCAGCAGCTTAGAAGGGTCTATGTACACTGAAGCTTTCTTT.

The gene calls are TRBV20-1 and TRBJ2-7; 12 bases fit TRBD2. The V gene end was trimmed by 1 base and the J gene end by 5 bases; junction bases not matched to a gene: 12. CDR1 and CDR2 (germline): DFQATT, SNEGSKA (reference sequence). The CDR3 has 17 amino acids. The CDR3 coding sequence is TGCAGTGCTAGAGCTAGACATCGGACTAGCGGGATCCACGAGCAGTACTTC. It encodes CSARARHRTSGIHEQYF.

Only a few counts were recorded for this clonotype. The rearrangement joins TRBV19 to TRBJ2-4; D uncertain. V was shortened by 7 bases and J by 8 bases, with 18 bases between the two germline ends. There are 14 residues in the CDR3. Germline lookup yields CDR1 LNHDA and CDR2 SQIVND (reference sequence). CDR3 amino acids: CASKKLAARDIQYF. CDR3 coding DNA: TGTGCCAGTAAGAAGTTGGCAGCTCGAGACATTCAGTACTTC.

This clonotype was seen at least ten times. The CDR3 protein is CASSLGGTRLEQFF. The CDR3 nucleotides are TGTGCCAGCAGCTTAGGGGGGACTAGGCTTGAGCAGTTCTTC. The rearrangement joins TRBV7-2 to TRBJ2-1; 8 bases agree with TRBD2. The length of the CDR3 is 14 residues. Germline CDR1 and CDR2: SGHTA and FQGNSA. The V and J ends lost 1 base and 9 bases, in that order; junction bases with no gene match: 5.